This T cell receptor beta chain was documented in a study of naive and memory T cell subsets. Study-wide findings and caveats: A few larger clonotypes appeared in naive repertoires, especially CD8, possibly memory cells re-expressing CD45RA.

This clonotype has only a few counts. Its target is not known. Two oligonucleotides, mixed equimolar, formed the beta constant-region primer covering TRBC1 and TRBC2. Four rounds of PCR amplified the ligated cDNA using nested alpha and beta constant-region primers plus SP2. From the UMI-ligation and nested PCR reads, TCRdb called clonotypes with MiXCR, one entry per CDR3 protein. The data contain approximately 150,000 distinct CDR3 sequences, more than 15% of them singletons. Trimming removed 3 bases at V and 5 bases at J, with 5 bases between. The CDR3 spans 11 residues. The sequencing sample was made of naive CD8+ T cells from blood. This TCR derives from a human donor in good health. The genes are TRBV12-3 or TRBV12-4 and TRBJ2-7; D remains ambiguous. The CDR3 DNA sequence: TGTGCCAGCAGTTTTCAAGACGAGCAGTACTTC. It is translated as CASSFQDEQYF.